The clone carrying this TCR beta chain came up many times. The antigen is not known. This record belongs to a study of T-cell memory formation after mild COVID-19. Libraries for TCRalpha and TCRbeta carried sample barcodes and unique molecular identifiers via 5'RACE. TCRdb used MiXCR to reprocess the 5' RACE reads, holding one entry per CDR3 protein. The sample consists of 250,000 or so distinct CDR3 sequences, roughly 10% of them appearing once. Germline V CDR1 and CDR2: SGHRS, YFSETQ. The CDR3 runs to 15 residues. Trimming shortened V by 4 bases and J by 1 base, and 12 bases separated the two germline ends. General study points: There was a balanced CD4/CD8 profile in clones contracting day 15 to 85, and later expanders leaned CD4+.

The chain carries TRBV5-1 and TRBJ2-1; possible D gene TRBD1, 6 bases. The sequencing sample was made of PBMCs or a T cell subset sorted from them (not recorded which). The sequence derives from a man in his late teens or twenties who had mild COVID-19 (a few samples of this study predate the infection). Cell type and time point are not known. CDR3 residues: CASSLVDRSYNEQFF. CDR3 nucleotides: TGCGCCAGCAGCCTAGTCGACAGGTCCTACAATGAGCAGTTCTTC.